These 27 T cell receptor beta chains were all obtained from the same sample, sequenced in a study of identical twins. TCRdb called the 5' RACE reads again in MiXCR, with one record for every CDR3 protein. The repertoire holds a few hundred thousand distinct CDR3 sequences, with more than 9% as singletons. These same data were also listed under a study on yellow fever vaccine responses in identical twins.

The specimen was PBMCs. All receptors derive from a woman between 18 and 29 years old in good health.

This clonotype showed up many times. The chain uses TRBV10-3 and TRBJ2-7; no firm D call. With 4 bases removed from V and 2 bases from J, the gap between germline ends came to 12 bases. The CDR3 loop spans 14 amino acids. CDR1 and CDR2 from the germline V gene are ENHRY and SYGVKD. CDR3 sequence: CAISGSGVAYEQYF. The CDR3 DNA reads TGTGCCATCAGTGGCAGTGGGGTCGCCTACGAGCAGTACTTC.

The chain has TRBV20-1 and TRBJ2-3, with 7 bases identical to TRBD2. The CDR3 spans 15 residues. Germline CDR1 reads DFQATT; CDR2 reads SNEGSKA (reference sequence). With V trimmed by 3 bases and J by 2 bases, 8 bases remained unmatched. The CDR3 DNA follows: TGCAGTGCTAGTGTCATGAGCGGGGCCACAGATACGCAGTATTTT. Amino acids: CSASVMSGATDTQYF.

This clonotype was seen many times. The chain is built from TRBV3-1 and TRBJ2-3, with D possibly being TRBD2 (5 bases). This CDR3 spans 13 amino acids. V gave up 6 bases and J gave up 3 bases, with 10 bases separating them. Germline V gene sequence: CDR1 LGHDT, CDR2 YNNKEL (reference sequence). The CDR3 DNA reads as TGTGCCAGCAGTCGGGGATCTACAGATACGCAGTATTTT. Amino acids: CASSRGSTDTQYF.

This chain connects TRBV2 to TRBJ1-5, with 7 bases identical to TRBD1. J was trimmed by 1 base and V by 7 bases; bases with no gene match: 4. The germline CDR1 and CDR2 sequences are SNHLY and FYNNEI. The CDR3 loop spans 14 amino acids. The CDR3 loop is CASTGGRSNQPQHF. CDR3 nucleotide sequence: TGTGCCAGCACAGGGGGTAGGAGCAATCAGCCCCAGCATTTT.

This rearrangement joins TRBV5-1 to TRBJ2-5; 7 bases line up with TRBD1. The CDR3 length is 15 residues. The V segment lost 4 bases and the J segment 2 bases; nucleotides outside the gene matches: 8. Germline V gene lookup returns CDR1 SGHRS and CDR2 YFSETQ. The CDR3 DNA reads TGCGCCAGCAGCCGGAAAACAGGGGTACAAGAGACCCAGTACTTC. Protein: CASSRKTGVQETQYF.

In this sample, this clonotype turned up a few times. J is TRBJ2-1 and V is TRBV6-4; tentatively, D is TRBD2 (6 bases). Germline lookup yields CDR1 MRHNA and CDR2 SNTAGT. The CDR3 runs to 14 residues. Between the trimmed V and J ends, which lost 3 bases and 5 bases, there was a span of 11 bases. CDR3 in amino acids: CASSEEGWDNEQFF. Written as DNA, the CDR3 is TGTGCCAGCAGTGAGGAGGGGTGGGACAATGAGCAGTTCTTC.

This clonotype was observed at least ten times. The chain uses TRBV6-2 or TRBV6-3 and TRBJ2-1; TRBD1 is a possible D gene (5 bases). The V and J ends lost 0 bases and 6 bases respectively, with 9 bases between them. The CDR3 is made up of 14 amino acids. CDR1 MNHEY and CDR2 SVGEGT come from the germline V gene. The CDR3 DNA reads TGTGCCAGCAGTTACTCGGTCCAGGGCAATGAGCAGTTCTTC. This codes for CASSYSVQGNEQFF.

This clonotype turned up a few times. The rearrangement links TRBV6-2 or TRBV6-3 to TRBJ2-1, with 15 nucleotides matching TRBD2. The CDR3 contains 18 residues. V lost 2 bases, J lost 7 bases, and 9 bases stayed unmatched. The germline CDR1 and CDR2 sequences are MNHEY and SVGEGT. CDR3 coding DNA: TGTGCCAGCAGTTACCTCGGGGCCGGGACTAGCGGGAGGAATGAGCAGTTCTTC. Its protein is CASSYLGAGTSGRNEQFF.

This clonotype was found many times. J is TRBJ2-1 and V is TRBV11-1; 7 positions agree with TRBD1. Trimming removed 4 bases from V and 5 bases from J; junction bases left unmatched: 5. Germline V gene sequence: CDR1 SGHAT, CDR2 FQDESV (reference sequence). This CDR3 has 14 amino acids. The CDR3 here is CASSSPTGHNEQFF. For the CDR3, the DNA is TGTGCCAGCAGCTCTCCGACAGGGCACAATGAGCAGTTCTTC.

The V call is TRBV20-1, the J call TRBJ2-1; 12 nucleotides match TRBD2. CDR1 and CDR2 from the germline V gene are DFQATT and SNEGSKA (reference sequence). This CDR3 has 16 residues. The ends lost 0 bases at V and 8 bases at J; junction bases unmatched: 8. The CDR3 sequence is CSARDPTSGSLHEQFF. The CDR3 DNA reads TGCAGTGCTAGAGATCCGACTAGCGGGAGCCTTCATGAGCAGTTCTTC.

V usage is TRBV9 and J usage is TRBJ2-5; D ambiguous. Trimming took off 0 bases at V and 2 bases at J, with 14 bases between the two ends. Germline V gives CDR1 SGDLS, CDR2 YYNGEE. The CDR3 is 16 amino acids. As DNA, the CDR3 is TGTGCCAGCAGCGTAGCCGTGGGAAGCGTTCAAGAGACCCAGTACTTC. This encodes CASSVAVGSVQETQYF.

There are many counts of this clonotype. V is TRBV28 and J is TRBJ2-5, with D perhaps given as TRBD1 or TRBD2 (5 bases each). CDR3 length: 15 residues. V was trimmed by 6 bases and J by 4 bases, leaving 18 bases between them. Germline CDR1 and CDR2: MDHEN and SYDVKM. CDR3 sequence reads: CASSNRSPGGETQYF. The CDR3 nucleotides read TGTGCCAGCAGCAACAGGAGCCCTGGGGGAGAGACCCAGTACTTC. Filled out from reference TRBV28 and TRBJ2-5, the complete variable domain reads DVKVTQSSRYLVKRTGEKVFLECVQDMDHENMFWYRQDPGLGLRLIYFSYDVKMKEKGDIPEGYSVSREKKERFSLILESASTNQTSMYLCASSNRSPGGETQYFGPGTRLLVL.

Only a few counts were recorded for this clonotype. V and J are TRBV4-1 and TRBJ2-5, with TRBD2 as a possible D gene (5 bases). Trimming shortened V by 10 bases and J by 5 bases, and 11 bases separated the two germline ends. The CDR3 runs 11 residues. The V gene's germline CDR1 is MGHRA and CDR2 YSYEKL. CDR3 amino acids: CATPRRETQYF. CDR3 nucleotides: TGCGCCACCCCCCGGAGGGAGACCCAGTACTTC.

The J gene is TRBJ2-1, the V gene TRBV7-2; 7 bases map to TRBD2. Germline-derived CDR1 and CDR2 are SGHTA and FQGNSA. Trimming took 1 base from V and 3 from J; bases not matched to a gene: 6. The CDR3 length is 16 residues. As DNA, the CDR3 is TGTGCCAGCAGCTTAGTTGGGGCGGGAGACTACAATGAGCAGTTCTTC. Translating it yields CASSLVGAGDYNEQFF.

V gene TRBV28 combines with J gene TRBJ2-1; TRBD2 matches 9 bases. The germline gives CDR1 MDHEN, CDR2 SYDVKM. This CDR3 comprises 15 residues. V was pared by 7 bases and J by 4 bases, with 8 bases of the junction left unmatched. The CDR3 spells CASNRARGGYNEQFF. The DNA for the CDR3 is TGTGCCAGCAACCGGGCGCGGGGGGGATACAATGAGCAGTTCTTC.

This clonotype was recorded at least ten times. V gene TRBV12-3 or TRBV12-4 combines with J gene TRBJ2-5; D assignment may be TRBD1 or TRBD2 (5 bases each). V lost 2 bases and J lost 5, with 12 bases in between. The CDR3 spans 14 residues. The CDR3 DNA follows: TGTGCCAGCAGTTTACAGGGCCCGGGGGAGACCCAGTACTTC. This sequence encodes CASSLQGPGETQYF.

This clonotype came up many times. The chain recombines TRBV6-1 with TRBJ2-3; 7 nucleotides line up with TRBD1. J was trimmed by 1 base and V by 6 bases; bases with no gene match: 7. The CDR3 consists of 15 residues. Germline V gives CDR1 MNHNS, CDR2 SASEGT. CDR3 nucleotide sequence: TGTGCCAGCAGGGCCGACAGGGTTGGCACAGATACGCAGTATTTT. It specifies CASRADRVGTDTQYF.

As DNA, the CDR3 is TGTGCCAGCAGTGAATTGGAAGGGTTCGGCGATACGCAGTATTTT. Translated, it gives CASSELEGFGDTQYF. This rearrangement joins TRBV25-1 to TRBJ2-3; unclear D gene. Between the trimmed V and J ends, which lost 1 base and 6 bases, there was a span of 14 bases. The CDR3 runs to 15 residues. Germline V gene sequence: CDR1 MGHDK, CDR2 SYGVNS. The whole variable domain, remainder taken from reference TRBV25-1 and TRBJ2-3, is EADIYQTPRYLVIGTGKKITLECSQTMGHDKMYWYQQDPGMELHLIHYSYGVNSTEKGDLSSESTVSRIRTEHFPLTLESARPSHTSQYLCASSELEGFGDTQYFGPGTRLTVL.

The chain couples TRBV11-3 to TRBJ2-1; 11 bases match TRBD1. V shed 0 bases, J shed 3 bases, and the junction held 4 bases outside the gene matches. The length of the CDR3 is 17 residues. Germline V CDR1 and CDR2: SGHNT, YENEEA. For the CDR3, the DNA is TGTGCCAGCAGCTTAGAATTTGGGACAGGGGGCTACAATGAGCAGTTCTTC. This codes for CASSLEFGTGGYNEQFF.

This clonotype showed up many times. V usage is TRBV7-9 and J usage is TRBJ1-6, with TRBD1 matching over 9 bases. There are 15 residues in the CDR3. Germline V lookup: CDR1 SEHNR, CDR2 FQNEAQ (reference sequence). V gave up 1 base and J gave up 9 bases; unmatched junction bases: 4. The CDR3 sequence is CASSLGQGDVSPLHF. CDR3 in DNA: TGTGCCAGCAGCTTAGGACAGGGGGATGTTTCACCCCTCCACTTT.

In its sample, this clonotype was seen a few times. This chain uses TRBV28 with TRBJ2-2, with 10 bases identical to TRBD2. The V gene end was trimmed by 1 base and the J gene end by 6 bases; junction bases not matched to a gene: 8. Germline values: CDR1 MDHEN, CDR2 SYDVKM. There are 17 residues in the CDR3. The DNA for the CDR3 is TGTGCCAGCAGTTTATATCTCCTAGCGGGAGTCCCCGGGGAGCTGTTTTTT. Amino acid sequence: CASSLYLLAGVPGELFF.

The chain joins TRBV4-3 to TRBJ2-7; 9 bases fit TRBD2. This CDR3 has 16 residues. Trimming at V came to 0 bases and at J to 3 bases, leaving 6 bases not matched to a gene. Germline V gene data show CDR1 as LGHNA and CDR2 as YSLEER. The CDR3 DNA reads TGCGCCAGCAGCCAAGAAGTGGCTAGCGGGGACTACGAGCAGTACTTC. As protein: CASSQEVASGDYEQYF.

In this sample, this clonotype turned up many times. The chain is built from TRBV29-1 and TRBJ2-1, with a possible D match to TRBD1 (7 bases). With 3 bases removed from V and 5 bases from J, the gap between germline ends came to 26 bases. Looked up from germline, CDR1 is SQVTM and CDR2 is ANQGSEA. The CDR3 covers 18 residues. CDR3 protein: CSVDWRREQGPPDNEQFF. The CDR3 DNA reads TGCAGCGTTGATTGGCGGCGGGAACAGGGGCCCCCGGACAATGAGCAGTTCTTC.

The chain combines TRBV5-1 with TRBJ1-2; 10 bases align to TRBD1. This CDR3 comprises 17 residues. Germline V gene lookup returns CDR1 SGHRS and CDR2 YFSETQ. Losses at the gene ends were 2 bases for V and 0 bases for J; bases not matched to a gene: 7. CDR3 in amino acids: CASSLPGQGTSNYGYTF. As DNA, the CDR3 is TGCGCCAGCAGCTTACCGGGACAGGGGACATCTAACTATGGCTACACCTTC.

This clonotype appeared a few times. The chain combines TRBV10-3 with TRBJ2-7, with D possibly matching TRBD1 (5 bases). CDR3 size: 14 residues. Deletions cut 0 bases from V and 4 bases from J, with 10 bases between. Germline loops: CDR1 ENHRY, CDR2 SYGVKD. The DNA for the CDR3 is TGTGCCATCAGTGAGTCACCAGGGATGTACGAGCAGTACTTC. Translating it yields CAISESPGMYEQYF.

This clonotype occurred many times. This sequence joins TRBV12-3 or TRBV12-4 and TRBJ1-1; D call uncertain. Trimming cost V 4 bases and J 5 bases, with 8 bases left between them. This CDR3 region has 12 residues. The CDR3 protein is CASSSGRTEAFF. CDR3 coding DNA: TGTGCCAGCAGTTCTGGGAGGACTGAAGCTTTCTTT.

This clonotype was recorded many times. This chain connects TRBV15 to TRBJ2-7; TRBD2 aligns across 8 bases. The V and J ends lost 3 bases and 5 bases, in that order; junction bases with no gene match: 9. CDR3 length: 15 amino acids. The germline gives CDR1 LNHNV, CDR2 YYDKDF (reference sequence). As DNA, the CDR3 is TGTGCCACCAGCAGGGCAAGCGGGAGTCCTGACGAGCAGTACTTC. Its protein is CATSRASGSPDEQYF.